This T cell receptor (beta chain) was retrieved from a study of cytomegalovirus exposure and HLA in healthy donors. As for the study in general: There were about 86 million unique TCRs (from HLA-typed donors) in an early data release. Of all 400 or so donors who were genotyped, around 82% belonged to the Caucasian-associated ancestry cluster.

Whole-study findings and limits: Researchers left out some V segments, among them TRBV6-2 and TRBV6-3, as indistinguishable.

It was with 60 Vbeta and 13 Jbeta primers that the PCR ran. Using immunoSEQ multiplex PCR, the repertoire was profiled, and TCRdb retains in-frame clones only, with some absent. The sample lists around 230,000 clones; around 79% were seen once. The CDR3 length is 16 residues. CDR1 SGHVS and CDR2 FNYEAQ come from the germline V gene. Deletions cut 5 bases from V and 5 bases from J, with 18 bases between. About this clone itself: The antigen remains undetermined.

The J gene is TRBJ2-2, the V gene TRBV7-6; the D is unclear. Source material: PBMCs. The TCR was taken from a male donor in good health and CMV-seronegative. This CDR3 reads CASSPHVRRWTGELFF. CDR3 in DNA: TGTGCCAGCAGCCCCCACGTCCGGAGATGGACCGGGGAGCTGTTTTTT.